A single sample gave rise to the 13 T cell receptor beta chains below, sequenced in a study of radiotherapy plus CTLA-4 blockade in lung cancer. Measured with immunoSEQ multiplex PCR; TCRdb has only the in-frame clones, and not every one. The table includes tens of thousands of clones, approximately 84% detected once. Sequenced here: peripheral blood, sampled from a patient treated with radiotherapy plus ipilimumab. These receptors all come from a human donor with non-small cell lung cancer whose response to radiotherapy plus ipilimumab could not be evaluated.

The CDR3 DNA sequence: TGTGCCATCAGTGCCAGGGGCGCCTACGAGCAGTACTTC. This gives the protein CAISARGAYEQYF. The J gene is TRBJ2-7, the V gene TRBV10-3, with D possibly matching TRBD1 (6 bases). Trimming took off 4 bases at V and 2 bases at J, with 9 bases between the two ends. The length of the CDR3 is 13 residues. Germline values: CDR1 ENHRY, CDR2 SYGVKD.

V usage is TRBV27 and J usage is TRBJ2-7; D remains ambiguous. The V gene's germline CDR1 is MNHEY and CDR2 SMNVEV (reference sequence). The CDR3 spans 14 residues. Trimming stripped 3 bases from V and 0 bases from J, with 9 bases between. CDR3 bases: TGTGCCAGCAGTTTTAGAGAGAGCTCCTACGAGCAGTACTTC. The encoded protein is CASSFRESSYEQYF.

V usage is TRBV19 and J usage is TRBJ2-2; D is perhaps TRBD1 (6 bases). V shed 6 bases and J shed 3 bases, with 14 bases lying between them. This CDR3 spans 15 amino acids. From germline, CDR1 is LNHDA and CDR2 SQIVND (reference sequence). Here the CDR3 DNA reads TGTGCCAGTAGCCCTGGCGACAGGTACACCGGGGAGCTGTTTTTT. This encodes CASSPGDRYTGELFF.

The rearrangement links TRBV19 to TRBJ2-1, with TRBD2 matching over 12 bases. This CDR3 contains 15 residues. The germline V gene encodes CDR1 LNHDA and CDR2 SQIVND (reference sequence). V gave up 6 bases and J gave up 5 bases; unmatched junction bases: 5. CDR3 region: CASSLLAGGNNEQFF. In DNA form, the CDR3 reads TGTGCCAGTAGCTTACTAGCGGGGGGCAACAATGAGCAGTTCTTC.

The chain recombines TRBV6-5 with TRBJ1-1, with 7 bases fitting TRBD1. CDR3 length: 15 residues. Trimming removed 6 bases from V and 3 bases from J; junction bases left unmatched: 10. The germline CDR1 and CDR2 sequences are MNHEY and SVGAGI. For the CDR3, the DNA is TGTGCCAGCAGCCGACAGGGTGTCCGGGACACTGAAGCTTTCTTT. This codes for CASSRQGVRDTEAFF.

This clone occurred a few times. This chain connects TRBV30 to TRBJ1-2, with D possibly being TRBD1 (5 bases). V lost 2 bases, J lost 7 bases, and 14 bases lay in between. CDR3 size: 13 residues. The germline V gene encodes CDR1 GTSNPN and CDR2 SVGIG (reference sequence). CDR3 sequence (DNA): TGTGCCTGGAGTCCCGGGGGATCAGGTGGCTACACCTTC. As protein: CAWSPGGSGGYTF.

J is TRBJ2-2 and V is TRBV18; D remains unclear. CDR1 is KGHSH and CDR2 is LQKENI in the germline V gene. V was shortened by 3 bases and J by 7 bases, with 9 bases between the two germline ends. The CDR3 runs to 13 residues. CDR3 protein: CASSPKSVGELFF. The CDR3 DNA follows: TGTGCCAGCTCACCGAAATCGGTCGGGGAGCTGTTTTTT.

The V gene is TRBV7-8, the J gene TRBJ2-2; TRBD1 might be the D (5 bases). This CDR3 has 15 amino acids. Trimming took off 4 bases at V and 6 bases at J, with 15 bases between the two ends. Germline assignment: CDR1 SGHVS and CDR2 FQNEAQ. The CDR3 DNA sequence: TGTGCCAGCAGCTCCACAGGCCCCTTGGCCGGGGAGCTGTTTTTT. Translating gives CASSSTGPLAGELFF.

This clone was found once. The V gene is TRBV5-6, the J gene TRBJ1-2; maybe TRBD1 (6 bases). This CDR3 contains 15 residues. CDR1 is SGHDT, CDR2 YYEEEE, per germline. V was pared by 0 bases and J by 3 bases, with 12 bases between. This chain's CDR3 is CASSLVAGVDYGYTF. In DNA, the CDR3 is TGTGCCAGCAGCTTGGTTGCAGGGGTTGACTATGGCTACACCTTC. The whole variable domain, remainder taken from reference TRBV5-6 and TRBJ1-2, is DAGVTQSPTHLIKTRGQQVTLRCSPKSGHDTVSWYQQALGQGPQFIFQYYEEEERQRGNFPDRFSGHQFPNYSSELNVNALLLGDSALYLCASSLVAGVDYGYTFGSGTRLTVV.

This chain connects TRBV4-1 to TRBJ2-5; 13 nucleotides align to TRBD2. V lost 2 bases, J lost 4 bases, and 10 bases stayed unmatched. Looked up from germline, CDR1 is MGHRA and CDR2 is YSYEKL. The CDR3 covers 18 residues. Here the CDR3 DNA reads TGCGCCAGCAGCCAACTACCGGGACTAGCGGGATCACGAGAGACCCAGTACTTC. Amino acids: CASSQLPGLAGSRETQYF.

This clone was recorded a few times. J is TRBJ2-5 and V is TRBV28; D is uncertain. V gave up 0 bases and J gave up 1 base, with 6 bases separating them. Germline V gene lookup returns CDR1 MDHEN and CDR2 SYDVKM. The length of the CDR3 is 14 residues. CDR3 residues: CASSLWASQETQYF. CDR3 coding DNA: TGTGCCAGCAGTTTATGGGCCAGCCAAGAGACCCAGTACTTC.

The rearrangement links TRBV7-2 to TRBJ2-7; D gene unclear. The CDR3 has 12 residues. Trimming removed 5 bases from V and 5 bases from J, with 10 bases in between. Germline V gene data show CDR1 as SGHTA and CDR2 as FQGNSA. DNA of the CDR3: TGTGCCAGCAGCCGCGGTCCCAACGAGCAGTACTTC. It codes for CASSRGPNEQYF. Drawing the rest from reference TRBV7-2 and TRBJ2-7, the complete variable domain is GAGVSQSPSNKVTEKGKDVELRCDPISGHTALYWYRQSLGQGLEFLIYFQGNSAPDKSGLPSDRFSAERTGGSVSTLTIQRTQQEDSAVYLCASSRGPNEQYFGPGTRLTVT.

The CDR3 protein is CASSLDPGGIQYF. The DNA of the CDR3 is TGTGCCAGCAGCTTAGATCCCGGGGGCATTCAGTACTTC. The chain is built from TRBV7-6 and TRBJ2-4, with a weak D call TRBD2 (6 bases). V was trimmed by 1 base and J by 9 bases, leaving 10 bases between them. The CDR3 consists of 13 residues. The V gene's germline CDR1 is SGHVS and CDR2 FNYEAQ.